These 29 T cell receptor beta chains share one sample of origin, sequenced in a study of T-cell reconstitution after alpha-beta-depleted transplantation in children. TCRbeta library construction was performed incorporating unique molecular identifiers. TCRdb redid the calling of the PCR reads with MiXCR, one entry per CDR3 protein. The sample lists 350,000 to 500,000 distinct CDR3 sequences, 43% seen once, with 27% in the top ten. The material was PBMCs, obtained before TCRalphabeta/CD19-depleted stem cell transplant. All receptors derive from a girl aged 2-10 years with aplastic anemia, due to receive a stem cell transplant.

The table lists this clonotype with a count of one. The chain couples TRBV15 to TRBJ2-5; D is undetermined. Germline values: CDR1 LNHNV, CDR2 YYDKDF (reference sequence). The CDR3 contains 13 residues. V lost 4 bases, J lost 2 bases, and 8 bases lay in between. CDR3 sequence: CATSTSPQETQYF. The CDR3 DNA is TGTGCCACCAGCACCTCGCCGCAAGAGACCCAGTACTTC.

Concerning this clonotype: A read error may explain this, as a much larger clone is one base away. The chain couples TRBV7-2 to TRBJ1-1; unclear D gene. Germline V gives CDR1 SGHTA, CDR2 FQGNSA. The V gene lost 1 base and the J gene lost 10 bases, with 13 bases spanning the gap. The CDR3 has 13 amino acids. The CDR3 protein is CASSLGVRDAAFF. The CDR3 DNA reads as TGTGCCAGCAGCTTAGGGGTACGGGATGCAGCTTTCTTT.

The J gene is TRBJ2-3, the V gene TRBV3-1, with 7 bases fitting TRBD2. This CDR3 spans 18 amino acids. With V trimmed by 3 bases and J by 1 base, 13 bases remained unmatched. The germline V gene has CDR1 LGHDT and CDR2 YNNKEL (reference sequence). The CDR3 protein is CASSHGGRFRAGTDTQYF. CDR3 coding DNA: TGTGCCAGCAGCCACGGCGGGAGATTTAGGGCGGGCACAGATACGCAGTATTTT.

The chain employs TRBV11-2 and TRBJ2-1; D is perhaps TRBD1 (5 bases). The germline V gene has CDR1 SGHAT and CDR2 FQNNGV. The CDR3 is 14 amino acids. Deletions cut 2 bases from V and 10 bases from J, with 15 bases between. CDR3 nucleotides: TGTGCCAGCAGCTTAAGGGCCGGCGCAGGGGAGCAGTTCTTC. As protein: CASSLRAGAGEQFF.

This clonotype was detected only a few times. V is TRBV20-1 and J is TRBJ2-3, with TRBD2 matching 11 bases. Looked up from germline, CDR1 is DFQATT and CDR2 is SNEGSKA (reference sequence). V lost 5 bases to trimming and J lost 8 bases; unmatched junction nucleotides: 9. This CDR3 contains 14 residues. CDR3 DNA sequence: TGCAGTGCTCTTACTAGCGGGAGTAGGAGTACGCAGTATTTT. This codes for CSALTSGSRSTQYF.

This chain joins TRBV12-3 or TRBV12-4 and TRBJ2-1; weak D call: TRBD1 (6 bases). The CDR3 sequence is 15 residues long. V was clipped by 0 bases and J by 4 bases, with 10 bases between them. The CDR3 nucleotides read TGTGCCAGCAGTTTAGCAGATACAGGGTACAATGAGCAGTTCTTC. It translates to CASSLADTGYNEQFF.

This clonotype was counted at least ten times. This sequence joins TRBV27 and TRBJ2-1; 12 bases agree with TRBD2. CDR3 length equals 15 residues. The V gene end was trimmed by 2 bases and the J gene end by 6 bases; junction bases not matched to a gene: 2. The germline CDR1 and CDR2 sequences are MNHEY and SMNVEV (reference sequence). CDR3 sequence reads: CASSLTGLAGNEQFF. CDR3 nucleotide sequence: TGTGCCAGCAGTTTAACGGGACTAGCGGGCAATGAGCAGTTCTTC.

This clonotype was detected ten times or more. This chain joins TRBV18 and TRBJ2-3; the match to TRBD1 covers 8 bases. The CDR3 extends over 15 amino acids. V shed 0 bases, J shed 1 base, and the junction held 0 bases outside the gene matches. Germline CDR1 reads KGHSH; CDR2 reads LQKENI. The CDR3 DNA reads as TGTGCCAGCTCACCACCGACAGGGGGCACAGATACGCAGTATTTT. Protein product: CASSPPTGGTDTQYF.

V usage is TRBV29-1 and J usage is TRBJ2-7; perhaps TRBD1 as D (6 bases). This CDR3 region has 13 residues. Germline CDR1 reads SQVTM; CDR2 reads ANQGSEA. Trimming removed 3 bases at V and 5 bases at J, with 14 bases between. CDR3 loop: CSVDTQGSNEQYF. CDR3 bases: TGCAGCGTTGATACCCAGGGGAGCAACGAGCAGTACTTC.

This clonotype was detected only a few times. The rearrangement joins TRBV5-1 to TRBJ2-1, with D possibly being TRBD2 (6 bases). The V gene lost 2 bases and the J gene lost 5 bases, with 8 bases spanning the gap. Germline-derived CDR1 and CDR2 are SGHRS and YFSETQ. There are 13 residues in the CDR3. CDR3 DNA: TGCGCCAGCAGCTTTGGCGGGGACAATGAGCAGTTCTTC. This encodes CASSFGGDNEQFF.

CDR3 nucleotides: TGTGCCAGCAGTTCAACCGGGACAGGGACGGTCGAGCAGTACTTC. Protein sequence: CASSSTGTGTVEQYF. This rearrangement joins TRBV11-2 to TRBJ2-7; 9 bases align to TRBD1. Germline CDR1 SGHAT, CDR2 FQNNGV. There are 15 residues in the CDR3. V shed 6 bases and J 6 bases; nucleotides not matched to a gene: 12.

The rearrangement links TRBV7-6 to TRBJ2-3; D is ambiguous. V lost 5 bases and J 5 bases, leaving 14 bases between the germline ends. The V gene's germline CDR1 is SGHVS and CDR2 FNYEAQ. This CDR3 has 14 residues. The CDR3 region is CASSPHLLGDTQYF. For the CDR3, the DNA is TGTGCCAGCAGCCCCCACCTATTGGGAGATACGCAGTATTTT.

The chain joins TRBV20-1 to TRBJ2-3, with 7 bases aligning to TRBD1. The CDR3 contains 12 residues. With V trimmed by 3 bases and J by 7 bases, 4 bases remained unmatched. Germline CDR1 is DFQATT and CDR2 is SNEGSKA (reference sequence). CDR3 sequence reads: CSARQTGNTQYF. The CDR3 DNA sequence: TGCAGTGCTAGGCAGACAGGGAATACGCAGTATTTT.

In nucleotides, the CDR3 is TGCAGCGTTGAAGGTGGGGAAGAGACCCAGTACTTC. Translating gives CSVEGGEETQYF. The chain links TRBV29-1 to TRBJ2-5; D ambiguous. With 1 base removed from V and 3 bases from J, the gap between germline ends came to 6 bases. CDR1 and CDR2 from the germline V gene are SQVTM and ANQGSEA. The CDR3 is made up of 12 amino acids.

V usage is TRBV6-2 or TRBV6-3 and J usage is TRBJ2-7; 7 positions agree with TRBD2. This CDR3 region has 15 residues. J lost 0 bases, V lost 5 bases, and 7 bases had no gene match. Germline lookup yields CDR1 MNHEY and CDR2 SVGEGT. Here the CDR3 reads CASSPRGEGSYEQYF. The CDR3 coding sequence is TGTGCCAGCAGTCCTCGGGGGGAAGGCTCCTACGAGCAGTACTTC.

The J gene is TRBJ1-4, the V gene TRBV19; D unclear. V lost 2 bases and J lost 8, with 3 bases in between. Per the germline V gene, CDR1 is LNHDA and CDR2 is SQIVND (reference sequence). This CDR3 is built from 11 residues. The CDR3 coding sequence is TGTGCCAGTAGTATAAACGAAAAACTGTTTTTT. Protein product: CASSINEKLFF. Full variable domain (outside the CDR3, taken from reference TRBV19 and TRBJ1-4): DGGITQSPKYLFRKEGQNVTLSCEQNLNHDAMYWYRQDPGQGLRLIYYSQIVNDFQKGDIAEGYSVSREKKESFPLTVTSAQKNPTAFYLCASSINEKLFFGSGTQLSVL.

On this clonotype: Sequence at one end of the junction differs from germline and may be a read error. The V and J genes are TRBV7-9 and TRBJ2-1; the match to TRBD2 covers 11 bases. This CDR3 has 14 amino acids. Looked up from germline, CDR1 is SEHNR and CDR2 is FQNEAQ (reference sequence). CDR3 amino acids: CASSLAGGVKEQFF. Here the CDR3 DNA reads TGTGCCAGCAGCCTAGCGGGAGGAGTTAAGGAGCAGTTCTTC. The whole variable domain, filled in from reference TRBV7-9 and TRBJ2-1, reads DTGVSQNPRHKITKRGQNVTFRCDPISEHNRLYWYRQTLGQGPEFLTYFQNEAQLEKSRLLSDRFSAERPKGSFSTLEIQRTEQGDSAMYLCASSLAGGVKEQFFGPGTRLTVL.

This clonotype came up a few times. The chain links TRBV7-2 to TRBJ2-2; 7 bases align to TRBD1. After removal of 5 bases from V and 4 bases from J, the junction contained 7 bases not matched to a gene. Germline lookup yields CDR1 SGHTA and CDR2 FQGNSA. The length of the CDR3 is 15 residues. The CDR3 is CASSARDSLTGELFF. The CDR3, as DNA: TGTGCCAGCAGCGCCCGGGACAGCCTCACCGGGGAGCTGTTTTTT. The full variable domain, completed using reference TRBV7-2 and TRBJ2-2, is GAGVSQSPSNKVTEKGKDVELRCDPISGHTALYWYRQSLGQGLEFLIYFQGNSAPDKSGLPSDRFSAERTGGSVSTLTIQRTQQEDSAVYLCASSARDSLTGELFFGEGSRLTVL.

This clonotype was counted many times. The chain combines TRBV7-2 with TRBJ2-7; 8 nucleotides align to TRBD2. The V segment lost 7 bases and the J segment 5 bases; nucleotides outside the gene matches: 10. The CDR3 consists of 14 residues. Looked up from germline, CDR1 is SGHTA and CDR2 is FQGNSA. CDR3 bases: TGTGCCAGCAAGCGGGGGACTAGTGGTAACGAGCAGTACTTC. Its protein product is CASKRGTSGNEQYF.

The sample holds one count of this clonotype. The junction and the germline gene differ at one end; a read error may be behind it. The CDR3 here is CASSSGQLSGNTICF. The CDR3 DNA reads TGTGCCAGCAGTTCGGGACAGCTCTCTGGAAACACCATATGTTTT. J is TRBJ1-3 and V is TRBV12-3 or TRBV12-4, with TRBD1 matching over 7 bases. This CDR3 region has 15 residues.

This clonotype came up many times. The chain links TRBV29-1 to TRBJ1-5, with 8 nucleotides matching TRBD1. Germline V CDR1 and CDR2: SQVTM, ANQGSEA. This CDR3 spans 14 amino acids. Germline trimming cut 5 bases from V and 0 bases from J; bases unmatched to any gene: 3. The CDR3 protein is CSVRQGFSNQPQHF. CDR3 DNA sequence: TGCAGCGTTCGACAGGGGTTTAGCAATCAGCCCCAGCATTTT.

The gene calls are TRBV12-3 or TRBV12-4 and TRBJ2-3; 10 bases fit TRBD2. V lost 6 bases and J lost 1; bases outside the gene matches: 7. The CDR3 is 16 residues long. The CDR3 sequence is CASSPYGLAGTDTQYF. The CDR3 DNA follows: TGTGCCAGCAGCCCCTACGGACTAGCGGGCACAGATACGCAGTATTTT.

The chain combines TRBV20-1 with TRBJ1-4; D gene ambiguous. The CDR3 consists of 19 residues. Per germline, CDR1 DFQATT and CDR2 SNEGSKA (reference sequence). The CDR3 sequence is CISQFLGRPPRATNEKLFF. CDR3 DNA: TGCATTTCCCAGTTTCTTGGCAGGCCGCCTCGAGCAACTAATGAAAAACTGTTTTTT.

This clonotype was detected ten times or more. Here the CDR3 reads CASSRAGETQYF. For the CDR3, the DNA is TGTGCCAGCAGCCGGGCGGGAGAGACCCAGTACTTC. J is TRBJ2-5 and V is TRBV7-9, with D perhaps TRBD2 (5 bases). The V gene lost 5 bases and the J gene lost 4 bases, with 8 bases spanning the gap. This CDR3 has 12 residues. Germline V gene sequence: CDR1 SEHNR, CDR2 FQNEAQ (reference sequence).

The chain employs TRBV6-5 and TRBJ2-7; D remains unclear. The CDR3 consists of 14 residues. The germline CDR1 and CDR2 sequences are MNHEY and SVGAGI. V shed 5 bases and J shed 4 bases, with 15 bases lying between them. For the CDR3, the DNA is TGTGCCAGCAGTACCCGGTACAGAAATTACGAGCAGTACTTC. Its protein is CASSTRYRNYEQYF.

This clonotype came up many times. This chain joins TRBV12-3 or TRBV12-4 and TRBJ2-1, with D perhaps given as TRBD1 or TRBD2 (6 bases each). The CDR3 runs to 12 residues. With 6 bases removed from V and 7 bases from J, the gap between germline ends came to 10 bases. DNA for the CDR3: TGTGCCAGCAGACTAGGGGGGAATGAGCAGTTCTTC. It translates to CASRLGGNEQFF.

The table lists this clonotype with a few counts. The V gene is TRBV6-1, the J gene TRBJ2-5, with no clear D. Germline lookup yields CDR1 MNHNS and CDR2 SASEGT. The CDR3 extends over 15 amino acids. Between the trimmed V and J ends, which lost 2 bases and 5 bases, there was a span of 15 bases. CDR3 loop: CASSEHELRWETQYF. Written as DNA, the CDR3 is TGTGCCAGCAGTGAACATGAACTCCGGTGGGAGACCCAGTACTTC.

V usage is TRBV3-1 and J usage is TRBJ2-7, with D perhaps matching TRBD2 (7 bases). There are 15 residues in the CDR3. The V end was cut by 1 base, the J end by 3 bases, with 13 bases between. Germline CDR1 reads LGHDT; CDR2 reads YNNKEL (reference sequence). The CDR3 spells CASSQAGGSGYEQYF. The CDR3 bases are TGTGCCAGCAGCCAAGCGGGGGGCAGTGGCTACGAGCAGTACTTC.

The V and J genes are TRBV5-1 and TRBJ2-3, with D tentatively TRBD1 (6 bases). V dropped 0 bases and J dropped 0 bases, with 11 bases sitting between them. The length of the CDR3 is 16 residues. Germline V gene lookup returns CDR1 SGHRS and CDR2 YFSETQ. The CDR3 coding sequence is TGCGCCAGCAGCTTGGACGGACAGCCTAGCACAGATACGCAGTATTTT. It translates to CASSLDGQPSTDTQYF.